This TCR beta chain was identified during a study of CD8+CD57+ T cells in acquired aplastic anemia. Whole-study context: Roughly 11 million reads, on average, were obtained for CD4+ cells from healthy donors.

General observations from the study: Patients had twenty-nine CD8+ CDR3 sequences in common with controls (the shared set).

Per germline, CDR1 MNHNS and CDR2 SASEGT. V lost 10 bases to trimming and J lost 0 bases, with 17 bases between them. The CDR3 contains 15 residues. The table lists this clonotype with many counts. Its specificity is unknown. Genomic DNA constituted the template upon which TCR beta VDJ and CDR3 profiling was performed. TCRdb reprocessed the reads via MiXCR and lists one record per CDR3 protein. The table lists approximately 170,000 distinct CDR3 sequences, around 60% of them singletons. Sequenced material: sorted CD4+, CD8+, or CD8+CD57+ T cells (not recorded which) from PBMCs. The chain has TRBV6-1 and TRBJ2-3; perhaps D is TRBD1 or TRBD2 (6 bases each). The source is a human donor in good health. This CDR3 reads CAIKGVADSTDTQYF. In DNA form, the CDR3 reads TGTGCCATTAAGGGGGTAGCGGACAGCACAGATACGCAGTATTTT.